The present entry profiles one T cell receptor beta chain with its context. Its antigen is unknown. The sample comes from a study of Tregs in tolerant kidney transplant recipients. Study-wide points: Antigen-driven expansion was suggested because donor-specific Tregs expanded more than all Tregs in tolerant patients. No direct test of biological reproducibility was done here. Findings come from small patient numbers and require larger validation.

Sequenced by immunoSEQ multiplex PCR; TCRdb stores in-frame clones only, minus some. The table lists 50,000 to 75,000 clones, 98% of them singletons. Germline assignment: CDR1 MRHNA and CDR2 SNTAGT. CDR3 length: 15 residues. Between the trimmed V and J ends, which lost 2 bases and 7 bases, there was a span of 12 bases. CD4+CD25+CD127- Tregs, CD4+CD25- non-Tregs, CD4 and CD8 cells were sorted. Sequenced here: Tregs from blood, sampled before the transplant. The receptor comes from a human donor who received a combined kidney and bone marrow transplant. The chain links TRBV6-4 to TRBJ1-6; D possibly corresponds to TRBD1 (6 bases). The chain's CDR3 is CASSDEGGGNSPLHF. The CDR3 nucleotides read TGTGCCAGCAGTGACGAGGGAGGGGGAAATTCACCCCTCCACTTT.